This T cell receptor beta chain derives from a study of regulatory T cells in long-lasting Graves disease. Study-level results: Persistent disease exhibited a predilection for TRBV28, TRBJ1-2 and TRBJ2-5. Newly diagnosed Graves' patients exceeded persistent ones in TCR diversity. Tissue studied was limited to peripheral blood, excluding thyroid tissue.

Researchers made TCR beta libraries by using iRepertoire HTBI primers and running Arm-PCR on CDR3 regions. Per the study methods: Samples revealed roughly 60 TRBV and 11 to 15 TRBJ segments. MiXCR was run by TCRdb on the multiplex PCR reads, yielding one entry per CDR3 protein. It is TCRdb's table, rather than the study itself, that gives the V and J calls and clone size. The sample carries 250,000 to 300,000 distinct CDR3 sequences, under 25% recorded once. Germline CDR1 LNHDA, CDR2 SQIVND (reference sequence). Deletions cut 3 bases from V and 3 bases from J, with 12 bases between. This CDR3 spans 14 amino acids. Time point: persistent/refractory GD, antithyroid drugs over 5 years with positive TRAb. PBMCs were the source of the RNA used for TCR sequencing. This clonotype was picked up one time. Its target is not known.

The clonotype originates from a female donor with Graves disease. The sequences come from peripheral blood mononuclear cells (PBMCs), collected when the disease was refractory, from a patient treated with antithyroid drugs. The chain links TRBV19 to TRBJ2-7; tentative D call: TRBD2 (6 bases). In DNA, the CDR3 is TGTGCCAGTAGTATTTCTAGCGCTAGCTACGAGCAGTACTTC. Amino acid sequence: CASSISSASYEQYF.